The 25 T cell receptor beta chains presented below share a single source sample, sequenced in a study of T cell changes during pregnancy in multiple sclerosis. The method was immunoSEQ multiplex PCR; TCRdb's version includes in-frame clones alone and lacks a portion of them. The data show about 100,000 clones, about nine tenths seen once. The sequenced sample was peripheral blood, obtained after pregnancy. Receptor source: a female donor with multiple sclerosis, enrolled in a pregnancy study.

Only one count was recorded for this clone. J is TRBJ2-3 and V is TRBV28; no clear D. Germline-derived CDR1 and CDR2 are MDHEN and SYDVKM. The CDR3 has 15 residues. V dropped 3 bases and J dropped 0 bases, with 10 bases sitting between them. Here the CDR3 DNA reads TGTGCCAGCAGTTTCCAGACACCGAGCACAGATACGCAGTATTTT. This sequence encodes CASSFQTPSTDTQYF. The variable domain in full, with the rest retrieved from reference TRBV28 and TRBJ2-3, is DVKVTQSSRYLVKRTGEKVFLECVQDMDHENMFWYRQDPGLGLRLIYFSYDVKMKEKGDIPEGYSVSREKKERFSLILESASTNQTSMYLCASSFQTPSTDTQYFGPGTRLTVL.

The V and J genes are TRBV7-9 and TRBJ1-1; 7 positions agree with TRBD1. Germline CDR1 is SEHNR and CDR2 is FQNEAQ (reference sequence). With V trimmed by 1 base and J by 6 bases, 2 bases remained unmatched. The CDR3 sequence is 13 residues long. CDR3 in DNA: TGTGCCAGCAGCTTAGGGACAGGCGCTGAAGCTTTCTTT. Protein: CASSLGTGAEAFF.

The rearrangement links TRBV7-3 to TRBJ2-1; 11 bases line up with TRBD2. Germline V CDR1 and CDR2: SGHTA, FQGTGA. V lost 2 bases, J lost 1 base, and 1 base stayed unmatched. The CDR3 contains 16 residues. CDR3 sequence: CASSLLAGGSYNEQFF. The CDR3 coding sequence is TGTGCCAGCAGCTTACTAGCGGGGGGTTCCTACAATGAGCAGTTCTTC. Full variable domain (remainder filled in from reference TRBV7-3 and TRBJ2-1): GAGVSQTPSNKVTEKGKYVELRCDPISGHTALYWYRQSLGQGPEFLIYFQGTGAADDSGLPNDRFFAVRPEGSVSTLKIQRTERGDSAVYLCASSLLAGGSYNEQFFGPGTRLTVL.

This sequence joins TRBV30 and TRBJ1-6; D is uncertain. V dropped 4 bases and J dropped 5 bases, with 12 bases sitting between them. The CDR3 sequence is 14 residues long. Looked up from germline, CDR1 is GTSNPN and CDR2 is SVGIG (reference sequence). The CDR3 is CAWTVRRNNSPLHF. The CDR3 region has the DNA TGTGCCTGGACCGTAAGGAGGAATAATTCACCCCTCCACTTT.

The chain combines TRBV6-5 with TRBJ2-2; tentatively, D is TRBD1 (6 bases). V was shortened by 0 bases and J by 6 bases, with 14 bases between the two germline ends. This CDR3 has 16 amino acids. Germline CDR1 MNHEY, CDR2 SVGAGI. DNA of the CDR3: TGTGCCAGCAGTTACTCGGCCAGGGGTGAAGCCGGGGAGCTGTTTTTT. Translation: CASSYSARGEAGELFF.

The rearrangement uses TRBV28 and TRBJ2-5, with 12 bases identical to TRBD1. Germline CDR1 is MDHEN and CDR2 is SYDVKM. There are 15 residues in the CDR3. V lost 8 bases and J lost 4; bases outside the gene matches: 8. The CDR3 here is CASGHPGQGAETQYF. CDR3 nucleotide sequence: TGTGCCAGCGGACACCCGGGACAGGGGGCAGAGACCCAGTACTTC.

V gene TRBV9 combines with J gene TRBJ2-2; 9 nucleotides align to TRBD2. Germline values: CDR1 SGDLS, CDR2 YYNGEE. The ends lost 6 bases at V and 5 bases at J; junction bases unmatched: 5. The CDR3 runs 14 residues. CDR3 nucleotides: TGTGCCAGCAAGGGACTAGCCTCTACCGGGGAGCTGTTTTTT. It yields the protein CASKGLASTGELFF.

This chain links TRBV6-6 with TRBJ2-7; 8 bases fit TRBD1. V trimming: 4 bases; J trimming: 1 base; junction bases outside the gene matches: 3. Germline V gives CDR1 MNHNY, CDR2 SVGAGI (reference sequence). The CDR3 covers 14 residues. CDR3 bases: TGTGCCAGCAGTTTGACAGGGGAATCCTACGAGCAGTACTTC. Its translation is CASSLTGESYEQYF.

The gene calls are TRBV7-2 and TRBJ2-7, with TRBD1 matching over 12 bases. This CDR3 comprises 16 residues. Trimming at V came to 6 bases and at J to 4 bases, leaving 10 bases not matched to a gene. Germline V gene data show CDR1 as SGHTA and CDR2 as FQGNSA. CDR3 sequence: CASRVDRDRGRYEQYF. The CDR3 DNA reads TGTGCCAGCAGGGTAGACCGGGACAGGGGGCGATACGAGCAGTACTTC.

The chain is built from TRBV6-6 and TRBJ2-3, with 10 bases that match TRBD1. V trimming: 7 bases; J trimming: 4 bases; junction bases outside the gene matches: 11. The CDR3 is 16 amino acids. Germline CDR1 is MNHNY and CDR2 is SVGAGI (reference sequence). The CDR3 loop is CASIAGTGDPADTQYF. The CDR3 nucleotides read TGTGCCAGCATCGCCGGGACAGGGGATCCTGCAGATACGCAGTATTTT.

The CDR3, as DNA: TGTGCCAGCAGTGAACAGGGTGTAAATCAGCCCCAGCATTTT. The encoded protein is CASSEQGVNQPQHF. This rearrangement joins TRBV6-5 to TRBJ1-5; TRBD1 might be the D (6 bases). CDR3 length equals 14 residues. V dropped 5 bases and J dropped 4 bases, with 12 bases sitting between them. Germline values: CDR1 MNHEY, CDR2 SVGAGI.

CDR3: CASKTQGTGELFF. As DNA, the CDR3 is TGCGCCAGCAAGACACAGGGAACCGGGGAGCTGTTTTTT. The V gene is TRBV5-1, the J gene TRBJ2-2, with a weak D call TRBD1 (6 bases). Germline values: CDR1 SGHRS, CDR2 YFSETQ. Trimming removed 6 bases at V and 5 bases at J, with 11 bases between. CDR3 length: 13 residues. Full variable domain (missing parts from reference TRBV5-1 and TRBJ2-2): KAGVTQTPRYLIKTRGQQVTLSCSPISGHRSVSWYQQTPGQGLQFLFEYFSETQRNKGNFPGRFSGRQFSNSRSEMNVSTLELGDSALYLCASKTQGTGELFFGEGSRLTVL.

The chain is built from TRBV2 and TRBJ1-1; maybe TRBD1 (5 bases). The V gene lost 10 bases and the J gene lost 4 bases, with 16 bases spanning the gap. CDR3 length equals 13 residues. From germline, CDR1 is SNHLY and CDR2 FYNNEI. The CDR3 nucleotides are TGTGCCACCAGGGAGGGCAGAGGCACTGAAGCTTTCTTT. It encodes CATREGRGTEAFF.

The chain joins TRBV11-2 to TRBJ1-3, with TRBD1 identical over 7 bases. With 4 bases clipped from V and 4 bases from J, the junction kept 7 bases outside the gene matches. CDR1 is SGHAT, CDR2 FQNNGV, per germline. The CDR3 totals 15 residues. The CDR3 sequence is CASSSQTGWGNTIYF. The CDR3 nucleotides are TGTGCCAGCAGCTCGCAGACAGGGTGGGGAAACACCATATATTTT.

The rearrangement links TRBV27 to TRBJ2-7, with D possibly being TRBD2 (6 bases). This CDR3 has 14 amino acids. Trimming pared 3 bases from V and 4 bases from J, leaving 13 bases between. Germline CDR1 MNHEY, CDR2 SMNVEV (reference sequence). This CDR3 is CASSLAGLGYEQYF. DNA of the CDR3: TGTGCCAGCAGTTTGGCGGGGCTGGGGTACGAGCAGTACTTC.

The chain links TRBV4-3 to TRBJ1-4; D is unclear. There are 12 residues in the CDR3. Germline V gene data show CDR1 as LGHNA and CDR2 as YSLEER. Trimming removed 3 bases from V and 7 bases from J, with 6 bases in between. For the CDR3, the DNA is TGCGCCAGCAGCCATACAGCTGAAAAACTGTTTTTT. Protein product: CASSHTAEKLFF.

The rearrangement joins TRBV11-2 to TRBJ2-2; a possible D gene is TRBD2 (6 bases). CDR1 SGHAT and CDR2 FQNNGV come from the germline V gene. Trimming removed 0 bases from V and 4 bases from J, with 12 bases in between. The CDR3 is 16 residues long. Here the CDR3 DNA reads TGTGCCAGCAGCTTAGATCGCGGAGGGATCACCGGGGAGCTGTTTTTT. This codes for CASSLDRGGITGELFF.

This clone is a singleton in its sample. The V and J genes are TRBV28 and TRBJ2-7; D is possibly TRBD2 (5 bases). The CDR3 spans 16 residues. V was trimmed by 4 bases and J by 3 bases, leaving 19 bases between them. Germline V gene data show CDR1 as MDHEN and CDR2 as SYDVKM. CDR3 amino acids: CASSSKPQRNHYEQYF. The DNA of the CDR3 is TGTGCCAGCAGTTCCAAGCCCCAGCGGAACCACTACGAGCAGTACTTC.

This clone appeared a single time. This chain links TRBV5-1 with TRBJ1-6; a weak D match, TRBD1 (5 bases). Germline CDR1 is SGHRS and CDR2 is YFSETQ. Trimming pared 3 bases from V and 8 bases from J, leaving 15 bases between. The CDR3 loop spans 15 amino acids. The CDR3 nucleotides read TGCGCCAGCAGCTCGTGGGACTTCAGGGATTCACCCCTCCACTTT. This gives the protein CASSSWDFRDSPLHF.

The V gene is TRBV6-5, the J gene TRBJ2-7, with 8 bases identical to TRBD1. The germline CDR1 and CDR2 sequences are MNHEY and SVGAGI. Trimming removed 4 bases from V and 5 bases from J; junction bases left unmatched: 10. There are 15 residues in the CDR3. The CDR3 reads CASSSDRASKDEQYF. The CDR3 nucleotides read TGTGCCAGCAGTTCGGACAGGGCGAGTAAGGACGAGCAGTACTTC.

This clone showed up just a few times. V gene TRBV7-3 combines with J gene TRBJ2-3; TRBD1 matches 7 bases. V was clipped by 5 bases and J by 3 bases; unmatched bases: 17. The CDR3 runs to 18 residues. Germline CDR1 and CDR2: SGHTA and FQGTGA. CDR3 sequence reads: CASSRRKQTGLRTDTQYF. CDR3 sequence (DNA): TGTGCCAGCAGCCGTAGGAAACAGACAGGGTTAAGGACAGATACGCAGTATTTT.

The J gene is TRBJ2-2, the V gene TRBV5-5, with 7 bases fitting TRBD2. This CDR3 region has 16 residues. Per germline, CDR1 SGHKS and CDR2 YYEKEE (reference sequence). With 0 bases clipped from V and 4 bases from J, the junction kept 6 bases outside the gene matches. The CDR3 nucleotides are TGTGCCAGCAGCTTGGTGGGAGGGCGGAGCACCGGGGAGCTGTTTTTT. Protein sequence: CASSLVGGRSTGELFF.

The J gene is TRBJ1-1, the V gene TRBV5-1; D is possibly TRBD1 (6 bases). Per germline, CDR1 SGHRS and CDR2 YFSETQ. Trimming removed 4 bases at V and 5 bases at J, with 12 bases between. This CDR3 region has 13 residues. The CDR3 DNA reads as TGCGCCAGCAGCCCCGTCACAGGGACTGAAGCTTTCTTT. Translated, it gives CASSPVTGTEAFF.

The chain links TRBV29-1 to TRBJ1-3, with D possibly TRBD1 on 6 matching bases. In germline, CDR1 is SQVTM, CDR2 ANQGSEA. The germline V and J ends were trimmed by 7 bases and 0 bases, with 10 bases remaining between them. This CDR3 contains 13 residues. The CDR3 here is CSGTASSGNTIYF. The CDR3 nucleotides are TGCAGCGGGACAGCGAGCTCTGGAAACACCATATATTTT.

The rearrangement joins TRBV30 to TRBJ1-2, with D possibly TRBD1 on 6 matching bases. Between the trimmed V and J ends, which lost 4 bases and 2 bases, there was a span of 8 bases. CDR1 and CDR2 from the germline V gene are GTSNPN and SVGIG (reference sequence). The CDR3 runs 12 residues. The CDR3 protein is CAWITGNYGYTF. CDR3 nucleotide sequence: TGTGCCTGGATTACAGGGAACTATGGCTACACCTTC. Supplemented by reference TRBV30 and TRBJ1-2, the full variable domain reads SQTIHQWPATLVQPVGSPLSLECTVEGTSNPNLYWYRQAAGRGLQLLFYSVGIGQISSEVPQNLSASRPQDRQFILSSKKLLLSDSGFYLCAWITGNYGYTFGSGTRLTVV.